These 21 T cell receptor beta chains came from one sample sequenced in a study of regulatory T cells in long-lasting Graves disease. Noted time point: persistent/refractory GD, antithyroid drugs over 5 years with positive TRAb. The TCR library used RNA extracted from PBMCs. Library construction for TCR beta used iRepertoire HTBI primers and Arm-PCR of CDR3 regions. TCRdb used MiXCR to reprocess the multiplex PCR reads, holding one entry per CDR3 protein. The sample has 700,000 or so distinct CDR3 sequences; about 30% are singletons. The sequencing used peripheral blood mononuclear cells (PBMCs), collected when the disease was refractory, from a patient treated with antithyroid drugs. The origin of the receptors is a female donor with Graves disease.

This chain connects TRBV5-1 to TRBJ2-5; D is undetermined. V lost 0 bases to trimming and J lost 3 bases, with 15 bases between them. Germline V CDR1 and CDR2: SGHRS, YFSETQ. The CDR3 consists of 16 residues. CDR3 loop: CASSLAIIGKEETQYF. CDR3 in DNA: TGCGCCAGCAGCTTGGCAATAATTGGCAAAGAAGAGACCCAGTACTTC.

V gene TRBV12-3 or TRBV12-4 combines with J gene TRBJ1-2; D is perhaps TRBD1 (6 bases). The V gene lost 1 base and the J gene lost 4 bases, with 13 bases spanning the gap. This CDR3 spans 15 amino acids. For the CDR3, the DNA is TGTGCCAGCAGTTTAGAGCGGGGGGCAGGCTATGGCTACACCTTC. The encoded protein is CASSLERGAGYGYTF.

The chain couples TRBV12-3 or TRBV12-4 to TRBJ2-7; TRBD2 matches at 11 bases. This CDR3 has 17 amino acids. V was clipped by 5 bases and J by 0 bases; unmatched bases: 9. CDR3 protein: CASSRRTSGFSSYEQYF. For the CDR3, the DNA is TGTGCCAGCAGTCGCCGGACTAGCGGGTTTAGCTCCTACGAGCAGTACTTC.

The V call is TRBV20-1, the J call TRBJ2-1; D is possibly TRBD2 (6 bases). CDR3 length equals 16 residues. Trimming stripped 2 bases from V and 0 bases from J, with 14 bases between. Germline lookup yields CDR1 DFQATT and CDR2 SNEGSKA (reference sequence). In DNA, the CDR3 is TGCAGTGCTAGATTGGGGGGTTCCCTCTCCTACAATGAGCAGTTCTTC. It encodes CSARLGGSLSYNEQFF.

The chain recombines TRBV5-1 with TRBJ2-5, with 11 positions matching TRBD2. V was pared by 6 bases and J by 5 bases, with 12 bases of the junction left unmatched. Germline CDR1 reads SGHRS; CDR2 reads YFSETQ. The length of the CDR3 is 16 residues. The CDR3 coding sequence is TGCGCCAGCACCAGATTAGCGGGAGGGCCGGAGGAGACCCAGTACTTC. The encoded protein is CASTRLAGGPEETQYF.

This sequence joins TRBV30 and TRBJ1-1, with D hard to call. CDR1 and CDR2 (germline): GTSNPN, SVGIG (reference sequence). CDR3 length equals 14 residues. The ends were cut back, 3 bases at V and 5 bases at J, with 16 bases in the middle. CDR3 in DNA: TGTGCCTGGAGGTCCCGGTTGGGTAGGACTGAAGCTTTCTTT. Protein: CAWRSRLGRTEAFF.

The chain uses TRBV7-9 and TRBJ1-1; the D is unclear. The V end lost 5 bases, the J end lost 4 bases, and 23 bases lay between the germline ends. CDR3 length: 17 amino acids. Germline V gene lookup returns CDR1 SEHNR and CDR2 FQNEAQ (reference sequence). CDR3 sequence: CASSPKVQATAFTEAFF. In nucleotides, the CDR3 is TGTGCCAGCAGCCCTAAGGTCCAGGCAACGGCTTTCACTGAAGCTTTCTTT.

This clonotype was found many times. V usage is TRBV18 and J usage is TRBJ2-5; D call uncertain. Per the germline V gene, CDR1 is KGHSH and CDR2 is LQKENI. The CDR3 has 12 amino acids. Trimming pared 8 bases from V and 0 bases from J, leaving 7 bases between. In nucleotides, the CDR3 is TGTGCCAGCAGTGGCAACCAAGAGACCCAGTACTTC. Translating gives CASSGNQETQYF.

This clonotype is a singleton in its sample. A read error may produce the germline difference seen at one junction end. The chain recombines TRBV28 with TRBJ1-4, with TRBD1 as a possible D gene (6 bases). Germline-derived CDR1 and CDR2 are MDHEN and SYDVKM. The CDR3 sequence is 16 residues long. Here the CDR3 reads CASSISTSSGAGKLSF. CDR3 sequence (DNA): TGTGCCAGCAGTATCTCCACTTCCTCGGGGGCTGGAAAACTGTCTTTT.

In DNA, the CDR3 is TGTGCCAGCAGCTTGGCTAGCGGGAGGCCCGGGGAGCTGTTTTTT. This codes for CASSLASGRPGELFF. The chain combines TRBV7-6 with TRBJ2-2; 11 bases match TRBD2. Germline loops: CDR1 SGHVS, CDR2 FNYEAQ. CDR3 length equals 15 residues. After removal of 3 bases from V and 6 bases from J, the junction contained 3 bases not matched to a gene. Using reference TRBV7-6 and TRBJ2-2 for the parts outside the CDR3, the full variable domain is GAGVSQSPRYKVTKRGQDVALRCDPISGHVSLYWYRQALGQGPEFLTYFNYEAQQDKSGLPNDRFSAERPEGSISTLTIQRTEQRDSAMYRCASSLASGRPGELFFGEGSRLTVL.

This chain joins TRBV19 and TRBJ1-6; a possible D gene is TRBD1 (6 bases). CDR3 length equals 15 residues. V gave up 7 bases and J gave up 7 bases, with 17 bases separating them. Looked up from germline, CDR1 is LNHDA and CDR2 is SQIVND (reference sequence). CDR3 DNA sequence: TGTGCCAGTAAAGCGGAGGGGGAAGACAATTCACCCCTCCACTTT. It yields the protein CASKAEGEDNSPLHF.

This clonotype was seen a few times. The genes are TRBV30 and TRBJ1-1; D is possibly TRBD1 (6 bases). The CDR3 is made up of 13 amino acids. The germline CDR1 and CDR2 sequences are GTSNPN and SVGIG (reference sequence). With 2 bases removed from V and 5 bases from J, the gap between germline ends came to 12 bases. In nucleotides, the CDR3 is TGTGCCTGGAGTAATGGGAGGGGGACTGAAGCTTTCTTT. It encodes CAWSNGRGTEAFF.

In this sample, this clonotype turned up a few times. The rearrangement links TRBV12-3 or TRBV12-4 to TRBJ1-2, with D perhaps TRBD1 (6 bases). The CDR3 has 13 amino acids. Deletions cut 8 bases from V and 3 bases from J, with 13 bases between. DNA of the CDR3: TGTGCCAGCCGGACGAGGGGGGACTATGGCTACACCTTC. Translating gives CASRTRGDYGYTF.

Remarks on this clonotype: Being one base from a much bigger clone, this may be a read error. Likely a read error: the CDR3 ends without its conserved phenylalanine or tryptophan. J is TRBJ1-2 and V is TRBV2; D is possibly TRBD1 (5 bases). CDR3 length: 15 amino acids. The germline V and J ends were trimmed by 6 bases and 0 bases, with 14 bases remaining between them. Germline-derived CDR1 and CDR2 are SNHLY and FYNNEI. The CDR3 coding sequence is TGTGCCAGCAGAAGAGGAGACAGTCCTAACTATGGCTACACCCTC. It yields the protein CASRRGDSPNYGYTL.

V usage is TRBV7-2 and J usage is TRBJ1-3, with 9 bases matching TRBD1. There are 12 residues in the CDR3. The ends lost 8 bases at V and 8 bases at J; junction bases unmatched: 4. Germline-derived CDR1 and CDR2 are SGHTA and FQGNSA. The CDR3 sequence is CASGQGPHTIYF. CDR3 in DNA: TGTGCCAGCGGACAGGGGCCGCACACCATATATTTT.

A few counts support this clonotype. The J gene is TRBJ2-4, the V gene TRBV7-9, with TRBD2 matching over 7 bases. The CDR3 covers 15 residues. V shed 1 base, J shed 1 base, and the junction held 1 base outside the gene matches. The germline V gene encodes CDR1 SEHNR and CDR2 FQNEAQ (reference sequence). The CDR3 sequence: CASSLGAGAKNIQYF. CDR3 DNA sequence: TGTGCCAGCAGCTTAGGAGCGGGGGCCAAAAACATTCAGTACTTC.

This clonotype was observed a few times. The J gene is TRBJ2-7, the V gene TRBV29-1; the D is unclear. The CDR3 spans 10 residues. Trimming took 4 bases from V and 5 from J, leaving 6 bases between them. CDR1 and CDR2 from the germline V gene are SQVTM and ANQGSEA. CDR3 residues: CSVGVNEQYF. The CDR3 bases are TGCAGCGTTGGAGTGAACGAGCAGTACTTC.

Details on this clonotype: Its ends do not fully match the called genes, so a read error is possible. The chain is built from TRBV19 and TRBJ2-2; D is possibly TRBD1 or TRBD2 (5 bases each). The germline CDR1 and CDR2 sequences are LNHDA and SQIVND (reference sequence). This CDR3 is built from 13 residues. The CDR3 spells CASRVTGPGELFF. DNA for the CDR3: TGCGCCAGTAGAGTTACGGGGCCCGGGGAGCTGTTTTTT.

At least ten counts were recorded for this clonotype. The rearrangement links TRBV12-3 or TRBV12-4 to TRBJ1-1, with D tentatively TRBD1 (6 bases). This CDR3 comprises 13 residues. V lost 5 bases to trimming and J lost 10 bases, with 17 bases between them. The CDR3 DNA reads as TGTGCCAGCAGTACCCTACAGGGCTGGGGAGCTTTCTTT. Its translation is CASSTLQGWGAFF.

The sample holds many counts of this clonotype. The V call is TRBV28, the J call TRBJ1-2; D remains ambiguous. CDR3 length equals 13 residues. Trimming left V 1 base short and J 8 bases short, with 11 bases between. Germline values: CDR1 MDHEN, CDR2 SYDVKM. The CDR3 sequence is CASSLSSSPGYTF. The CDR3 nucleotides are TGTGCCAGCAGTTTATCGTCCTCCCCGGGCTACACCTTC.

The V gene is TRBV18, the J gene TRBJ2-3; 8 bases fit TRBD1. Germline V lookup: CDR1 KGHSH, CDR2 LQKENI. The ends lost 3 bases at V and 1 base at J; junction bases unmatched: 12. The CDR3 sequence is 18 residues long. CDR3: CASSPSATGVGGTDTQYF. Written as DNA, the CDR3 is TGTGCCAGCTCACCGTCGGCGACAGGGGTGGGTGGCACAGATACGCAGTATTTT.